One TCR beta chain is described in this entry. What it recognizes is unknown. This specimen comes from a study of shared clonotypes between healthy human individuals. Study as a whole: Used for every donor were three CD4 naive, three CD4 memory, two CD8 naive and one CD8 memory plate. Study-level results: Few donors limited the genetic and exposure-history diversity represented. Naive subsets usually exceeded memory subsets in estimated richness. A handful of donors showed sharing of around 5.3% of naive CD4 clonotypes.

Data came from immunoSEQ multiplex PCR; TCRdb stores just in-frame clones and leaves some out. The sample holds some 1.1 million clones, 60% to 85% seen once. The J segment lost 0 bases and the V segment lost 1 base, leaving 6 bases of the junction unmatched. CDR3 length: 18 residues. The germline CDR1 and CDR2 sequences are MNHEY and SMNVEV (reference sequence). The sequencing sample was made of memory CD4+ T cells from PBMCs. The subset is: CD45RA-negative fraction. This TCR derives from a man aged 18 to 29 in good health. Some clones in this sample may be carry-over from other donors' samples. The chain joins TRBV27 to TRBJ2-3, with 11 positions matching TRBD1. In DNA, the CDR3 is TGTGCCAGCAGTTTATGGGGACAGGGGGGTCCTAGCACAGATACGCAGTATTTT. Translation: CASSLWGQGGPSTDTQYF.